One TCR beta chain is described in this entry. The antigen is unknown. The treatment is: some 19 received Ad26.COV2.S at low or high dose, single or two shots; 5 received placebo; per-sample allocation not given. The study sampled participants on day 63 after the first vaccine or placebo injection. The shot given was an Ad26 vector that makes Wuhan-strain SARS-CoV-2 spike. These data originate in a study of Ad26.COV2.S vaccination and SARS-CoV-2 variants. Study information: The trial was COV1001 and the donor's arm was Ad26.COV2.S. Study-wide findings and caveats: An underestimation of total T cell responses may have resulted from the TCR breadth and depth analyses.

Sequenced by immunoSEQ multiplex PCR; TCRdb stores in-frame clones only, minus some. The table records around 300,000 clones, 88% of them present only once. Sample: peripheral blood, taken in a trial of Ad26.COV2.S vaccine versus placebo. The sequence came from a person aged 18-60 years who received the Ad26.COV2.S COVID-19 vaccine or a placebo.

CDR3 residues: CASTSSPGPQHF. DNA of the CDR3: TGTGCCAGCACTAGCAGCCCCGGGCCCCAGCATTTT. The chain links TRBV6-6 to TRBJ1-5, with D hard to call. Between the trimmed V and J ends, which lost 7 bases and 9 bases, there was a span of 13 bases. The CDR3 has 12 residues. CDR1 and CDR2 from the germline V gene are MNHNY and SVGAGI (reference sequence).